Sample share makes the clone carrying this T cell receptor beta chain medium-sized. The data were obtained in a study of OX40 agonist ivuxolimab in advanced cancers. Between the trimmed V and J ends, which lost 5 bases and 5 bases, there was a span of 23 bases. Germline CDR1 SGHRS, CDR2 YFSETQ. The CDR3 extends over 16 amino acids. Assay: immunoSEQ multiplex PCR; the TCRdb copy retains only in-frame clones and omits some. The sample lists roughly 11,000 clones; about 75% were seen once. This chain links TRBV5-1 with TRBJ2-7, with D perhaps TRBD1 (6 bases). The sequenced sample was CD4+ or CD8+ T cells sorted from blood, obtained in a trial of the OX40 agonist ivuxolimab. The sequence derives from an adult with an advanced solid tumor such as melanoma, head and neck, liver or kidney cancer. The CDR3 loop reads CASRQGDYGGSHEQYF. The CDR3 bases are TGCGCCAGCAGACAGGGTGACTATGGGGGTTCCCACGAGCAGTACTTC.